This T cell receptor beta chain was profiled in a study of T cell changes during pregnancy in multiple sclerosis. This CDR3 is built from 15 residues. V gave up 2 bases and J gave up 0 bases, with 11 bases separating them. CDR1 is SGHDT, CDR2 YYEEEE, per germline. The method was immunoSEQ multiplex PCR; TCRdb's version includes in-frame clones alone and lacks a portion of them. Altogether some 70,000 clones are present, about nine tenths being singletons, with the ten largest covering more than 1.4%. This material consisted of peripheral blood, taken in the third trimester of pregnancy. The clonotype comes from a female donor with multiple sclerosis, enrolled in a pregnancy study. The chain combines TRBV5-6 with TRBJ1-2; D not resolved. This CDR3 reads CASSFFSSANYGYTF. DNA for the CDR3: TGTGCCAGCAGCTTTTTCTCTAGTGCTAACTATGGCTACACCTTC.